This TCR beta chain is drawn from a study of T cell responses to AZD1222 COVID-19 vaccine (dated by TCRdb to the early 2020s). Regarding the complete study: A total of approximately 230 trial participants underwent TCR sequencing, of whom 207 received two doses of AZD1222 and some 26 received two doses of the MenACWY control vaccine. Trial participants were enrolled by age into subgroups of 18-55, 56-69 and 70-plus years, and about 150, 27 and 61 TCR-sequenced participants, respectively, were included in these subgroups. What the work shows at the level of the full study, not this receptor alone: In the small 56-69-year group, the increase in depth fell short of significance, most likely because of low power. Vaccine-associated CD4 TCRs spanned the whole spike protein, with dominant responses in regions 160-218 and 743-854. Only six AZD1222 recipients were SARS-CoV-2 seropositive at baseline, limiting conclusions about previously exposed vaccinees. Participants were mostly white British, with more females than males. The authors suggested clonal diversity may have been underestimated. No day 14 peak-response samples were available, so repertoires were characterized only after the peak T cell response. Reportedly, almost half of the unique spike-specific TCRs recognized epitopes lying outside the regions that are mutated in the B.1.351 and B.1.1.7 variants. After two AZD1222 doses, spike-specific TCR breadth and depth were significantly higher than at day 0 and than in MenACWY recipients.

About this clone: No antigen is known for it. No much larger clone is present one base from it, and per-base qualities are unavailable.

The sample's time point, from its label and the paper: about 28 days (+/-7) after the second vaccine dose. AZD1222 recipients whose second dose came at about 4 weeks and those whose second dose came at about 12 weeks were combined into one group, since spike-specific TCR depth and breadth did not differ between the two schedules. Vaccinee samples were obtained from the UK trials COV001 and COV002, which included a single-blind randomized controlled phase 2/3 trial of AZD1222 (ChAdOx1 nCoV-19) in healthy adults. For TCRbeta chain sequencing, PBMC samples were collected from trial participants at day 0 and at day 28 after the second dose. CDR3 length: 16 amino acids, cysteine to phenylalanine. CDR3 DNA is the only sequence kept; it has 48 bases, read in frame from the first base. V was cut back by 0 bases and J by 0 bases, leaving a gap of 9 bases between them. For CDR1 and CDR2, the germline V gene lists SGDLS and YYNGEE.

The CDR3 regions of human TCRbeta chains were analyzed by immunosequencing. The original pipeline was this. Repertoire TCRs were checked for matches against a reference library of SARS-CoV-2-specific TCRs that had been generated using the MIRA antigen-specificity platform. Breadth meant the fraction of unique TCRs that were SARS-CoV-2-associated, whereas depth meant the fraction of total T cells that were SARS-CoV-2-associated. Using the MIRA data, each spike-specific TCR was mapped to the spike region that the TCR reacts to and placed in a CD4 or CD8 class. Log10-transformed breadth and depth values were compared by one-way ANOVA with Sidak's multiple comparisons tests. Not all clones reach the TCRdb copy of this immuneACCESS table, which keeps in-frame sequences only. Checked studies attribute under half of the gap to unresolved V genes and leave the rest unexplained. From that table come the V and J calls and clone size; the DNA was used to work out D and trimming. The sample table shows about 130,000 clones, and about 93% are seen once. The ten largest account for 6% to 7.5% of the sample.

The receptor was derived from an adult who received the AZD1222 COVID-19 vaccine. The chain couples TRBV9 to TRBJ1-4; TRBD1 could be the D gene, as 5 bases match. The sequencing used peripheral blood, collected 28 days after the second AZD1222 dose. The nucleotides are TGTGCCAGCAGCGTAGCTCAGGGCGCAACTAATGAAAAACTGTTTTTT. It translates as CASSVAQGATNEKLFF.